This T cell receptor (beta chain) was documented in a study of immune evolution from preneoplasia to lung adenocarcinoma (dated by TCRdb to 2020 to 2023). Background for the entire study: The study profiled immune contexture across lung adenocarcinoma precursors and invasive adenocarcinoma using immune gene expression, TCR sequencing and multiplex immunofluorescence. Resected precursor lesions (AAH, AIS, MIA) and invasive adenocarcinomas were each compared against paired morphologically normal lung tissue. Sample size was determined by specimen availability and not by a prior power calculation. The immune data were integrated with whole exome sequencing and methylation data from the same cohort of nodules. In total, the cohort included 45 to 65 patients with pulmonary nodules, all of whom underwent surgical resection. TCR sequencing data were obtained from approximately 50 patients. According to the study, 90 to 130 samples went through TCR sequencing. Class I HLA alleles were inferred from exome data with POLYSOLVER, and allele-specific HLA loss was detected with LOHHLA. Overall results and qualifications from the work: Findings were based on association rather than direct causation; larger cohorts with long-term follow-up and longitudinal biopsies were deemed needed. The highest clonality was observed in normal lung, whereas higher T cell density and diversity but lower clonality appeared to be present in later-stage lesions. Normal lung had the highest top T cell clone frequencies, which appeared to decline progressively from AAH through AIS, MIA and invasive adenocarcinoma. Because every patient came from Japan and China, how well the results apply to Western populations was uncertain.

The CDR3 measures 15 amino acids from cysteine to phenylalanine. CDR3 DNA only is kept here, 45 bases in frame from base 1. CDR1 MNHEY and CDR2 SMNVEV were looked up in the germline V gene (reference sequence). Trimming accounts for 3 bases at V and 1 base at J, while the number of junction bases matched to no gene is 3. Using the immunoSEQ hsTCRbeta Kit, TCR beta CDR3 regions were sequenced from DNA. Turning to the authors' computational methods: TCR sequencing data were analysed with the ImmunoSEQ Analyzer. T cell clonality was defined as 1 minus Pielou's evenness computed on productive rearrangements. T cell diversity was measured with the inverse Simpson index on productive templates. T cell density was defined as TCR beta template counts normalized to usable DNA, with usable DNA estimated by amplifying and sequencing housekeeping genes. Two-sided Kruskal-Wallis tests were used to compare TCR metrics across histologic stages. As stored in TCRdb, this immuneACCESS dataset retains in-frame rearrangements with V and J assigned. A fraction of the clones does not appear; measured against another copy, unresolved V genes explain less than half of the discrepancy, and the remainder lacks a known reason. V, J and clone size are taken as reported in that table, and D and trimming were inferred from the DNA itself. Counted in this sample were some 6,000 clones; more than 75% of them appeared once. The ten largest clones take up roughly a fifth of the sample.

Resection was performed on patients in Japan or China between about 2013 and 2018. Two lung cancer pathologists independently reviewed H&E slides to confirm the histologic diagnosis of every case. DNA was isolated from FFPE tissue using the AllPrep DNA/RNA FFPE Kit. A remark on this clone: Its antigen target is currently unknown. Base qualities are not at hand, and no much larger clone is one base apart.

The sample taken for sequencing was FFPE adjacent normal lung tissue. This clonotype was sampled from a person aged 60-79 years with lung adenocarcinoma. The V gene is TRBV27 and the J gene is TRBJ2-3; TRBD1 fits 8 bases in the junction. The sequenced DNA is TGTGCCAGCAGTTTCGCGGGACAGGGCACAGATACGCAGTATTTT. Translation gives CASSFAGQGTDTQYF.